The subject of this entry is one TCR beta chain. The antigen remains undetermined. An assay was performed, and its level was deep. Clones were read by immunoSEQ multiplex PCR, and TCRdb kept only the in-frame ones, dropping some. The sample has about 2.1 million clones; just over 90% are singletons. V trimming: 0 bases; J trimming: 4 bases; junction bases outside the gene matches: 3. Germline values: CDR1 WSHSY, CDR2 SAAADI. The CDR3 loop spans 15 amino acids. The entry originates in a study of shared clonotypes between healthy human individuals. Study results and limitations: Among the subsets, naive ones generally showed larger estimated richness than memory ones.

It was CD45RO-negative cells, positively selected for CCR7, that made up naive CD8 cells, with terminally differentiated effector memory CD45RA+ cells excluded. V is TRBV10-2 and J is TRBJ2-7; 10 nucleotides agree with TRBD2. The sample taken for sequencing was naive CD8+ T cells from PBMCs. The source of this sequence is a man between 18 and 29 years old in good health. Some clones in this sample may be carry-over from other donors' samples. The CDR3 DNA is TGCGCCAGCAGTGAGTCGGCTAGCGGGAGATACGAGCAGTACTTC. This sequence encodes CASSESASGRYEQYF.